This TCR beta chain was sequenced in a study of shared clonotypes between healthy human individuals. Study-wide results and limits: Sorted-subset sequencing, rarefaction showed, was incomplete despite large depth. Clonotypes which were not shared had lower generation probabilities than clonotypes that all four donors shared.

To note about this clone: Its antigen remains unidentified.

TCRdb's copy holds only in-frame clones and misses some; the assay was immunoSEQ multiplex PCR. The sample lists about 340,000 clones; 73% were seen once. CDR1 MDHEN and CDR2 SYDVKM come from the germline V gene. Trimming shortened V by 5 bases and J by 0 bases, and 7 bases separated the two germline ends. The CDR3 has 14 residues. This chain joins TRBV28 and TRBJ1-4; unclear D gene. Input material: memory CD4+ T cells sorted from blood. Documented subset: CD45RA-negative fraction. The sequence derives from a man aged 25-45 years in good health. CDR3 DNA: TGTGCCAGCAGTCGACTTACAACTAATGAAAAACTGTTTTTT. As protein: CASSRLTTNEKLFF.